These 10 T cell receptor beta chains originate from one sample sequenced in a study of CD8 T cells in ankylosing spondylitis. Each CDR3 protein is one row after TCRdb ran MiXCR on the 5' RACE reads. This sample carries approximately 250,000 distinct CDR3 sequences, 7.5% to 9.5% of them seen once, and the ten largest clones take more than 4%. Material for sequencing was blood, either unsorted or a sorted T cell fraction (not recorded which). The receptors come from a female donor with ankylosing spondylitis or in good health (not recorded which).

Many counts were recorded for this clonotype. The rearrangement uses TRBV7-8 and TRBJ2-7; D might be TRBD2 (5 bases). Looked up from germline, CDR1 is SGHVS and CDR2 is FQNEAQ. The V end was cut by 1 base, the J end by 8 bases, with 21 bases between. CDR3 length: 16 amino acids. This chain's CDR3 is CASSLGGQAPRLKQYF. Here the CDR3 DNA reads TGTGCCAGCAGCTTAGGAGGGCAGGCCCCCCGACTCAAGCAGTACTTC.

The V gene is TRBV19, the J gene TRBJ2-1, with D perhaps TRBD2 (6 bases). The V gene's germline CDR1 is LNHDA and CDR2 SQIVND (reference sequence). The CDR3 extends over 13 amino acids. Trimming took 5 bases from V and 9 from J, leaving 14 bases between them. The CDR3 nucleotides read TGTGCCAGTAGTGGCAAGGGACTTGTTGAGCAGTTCTTC. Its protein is CASSGKGLVEQFF.

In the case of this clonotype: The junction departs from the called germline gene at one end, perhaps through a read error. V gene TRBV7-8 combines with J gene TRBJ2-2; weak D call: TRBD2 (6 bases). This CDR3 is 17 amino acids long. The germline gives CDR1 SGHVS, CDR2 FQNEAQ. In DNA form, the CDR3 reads TGTGTCAGCAGCTCCCGACCGCGGACTATTGAGGCCGGGGAGCTGTTTTTT. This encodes CVSSSRPRTIEAGELFF.

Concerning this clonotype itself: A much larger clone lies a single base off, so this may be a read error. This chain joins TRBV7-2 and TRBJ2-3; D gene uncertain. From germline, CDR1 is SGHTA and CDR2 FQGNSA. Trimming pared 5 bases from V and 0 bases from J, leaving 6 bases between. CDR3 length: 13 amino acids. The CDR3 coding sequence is TGTGCCAGCAGCATTTCTAGCACAGATACGCAGTATTTT. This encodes CASSISSTDTQYF.

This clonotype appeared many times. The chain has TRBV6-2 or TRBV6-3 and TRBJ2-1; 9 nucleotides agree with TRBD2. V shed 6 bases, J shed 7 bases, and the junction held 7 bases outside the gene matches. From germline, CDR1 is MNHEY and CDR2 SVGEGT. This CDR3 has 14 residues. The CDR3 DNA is TGTGCCAGCAGCCCGCTTCTAGCGGGAAATGAGCAGTTCTTC. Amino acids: CASSPLLAGNEQFF.

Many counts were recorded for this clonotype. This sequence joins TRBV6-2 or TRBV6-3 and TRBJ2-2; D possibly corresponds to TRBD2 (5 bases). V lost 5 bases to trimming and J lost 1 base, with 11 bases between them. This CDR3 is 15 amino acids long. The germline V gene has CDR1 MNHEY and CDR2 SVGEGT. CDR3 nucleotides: TGTGCCAGCAGTCCAATAGGAGGGAACACCGGGGAGCTGTTTTTT. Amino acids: CASSPIGGNTGELFF.

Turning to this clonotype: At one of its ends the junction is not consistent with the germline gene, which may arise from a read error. The CDR3 protein is CTSSGALLSGNTIYF. The CDR3 nucleotides are TGTACCAGCAGTGGGGCGCTACTCTCTGGAAACACCATATATTTT. V and J are TRBV2 and TRBJ1-3; tentative D call: TRBD1 (5 bases). The CDR3 is 15 residues long. Germline V gene data show CDR1 as SNHLY and CDR2 as FYNNEI.

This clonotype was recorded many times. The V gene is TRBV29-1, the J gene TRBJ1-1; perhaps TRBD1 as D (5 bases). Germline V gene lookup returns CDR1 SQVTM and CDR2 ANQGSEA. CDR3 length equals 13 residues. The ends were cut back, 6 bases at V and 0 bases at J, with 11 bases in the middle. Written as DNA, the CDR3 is TGCAGCGTGGCCAGACAGTTGAACACTGAAGCTTTCTTT. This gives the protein CSVARQLNTEAFF.

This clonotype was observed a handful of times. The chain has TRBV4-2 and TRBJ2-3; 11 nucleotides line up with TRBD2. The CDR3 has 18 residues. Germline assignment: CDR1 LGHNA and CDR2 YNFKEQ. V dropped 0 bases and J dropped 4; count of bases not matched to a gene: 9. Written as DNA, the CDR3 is TGTGCCAGCAGCCAAGATCCGGGACTAGCGGTTCTCCCAGATACGCAGTATTTT. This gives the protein CASSQDPGLAVLPDTQYF.

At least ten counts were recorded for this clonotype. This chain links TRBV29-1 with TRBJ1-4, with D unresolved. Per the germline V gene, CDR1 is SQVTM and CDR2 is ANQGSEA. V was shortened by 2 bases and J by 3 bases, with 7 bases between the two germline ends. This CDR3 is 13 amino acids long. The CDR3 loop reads CSVEKAPNEKLFF. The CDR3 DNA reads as TGCAGCGTTGAAAAGGCGCCTAATGAAAAACTGTTTTTT.